The TCR beta chain described here comes from a study of cytomegalovirus exposure and HLA in healthy donors. Study background: Out of 350 to 400 genotyped donors, roughly 83% belonged to the Caucasian-associated ancestry cluster. Points from the study as a whole: Analysis was carried out at a later point, and it linked a missense DCLRE1C variant to TCR beta V- and J-gene trimming.

This clone was seen a few times. Its antigen is unknown. PCR primers comprised 60 Vbeta and 13 Jbeta primers. Assay: immunoSEQ multiplex PCR; the TCRdb copy retains only in-frame clones and omits some. The data show 140,000 or so clones, roughly three quarters seen once. The CDR3 extends over 15 amino acids. Germline-derived CDR1 and CDR2 are PRHDT and FYEKMQ (reference sequence). V shed 5 bases and J shed 1 base, with 12 bases lying between them. The chain joins TRBV13 to TRBJ2-4; weak D call: TRBD2 (7 bases). The material sequenced was PBMCs. This sequence originates from a man aged 55 to 70 in good health and CMV-seronegative. Written as DNA, the CDR3 is TGTGCCAGCAGCGTAGAGGGGGGGGCCAAAAACATTCAGTACTTC. Translated: CASSVEGGAKNIQYF.